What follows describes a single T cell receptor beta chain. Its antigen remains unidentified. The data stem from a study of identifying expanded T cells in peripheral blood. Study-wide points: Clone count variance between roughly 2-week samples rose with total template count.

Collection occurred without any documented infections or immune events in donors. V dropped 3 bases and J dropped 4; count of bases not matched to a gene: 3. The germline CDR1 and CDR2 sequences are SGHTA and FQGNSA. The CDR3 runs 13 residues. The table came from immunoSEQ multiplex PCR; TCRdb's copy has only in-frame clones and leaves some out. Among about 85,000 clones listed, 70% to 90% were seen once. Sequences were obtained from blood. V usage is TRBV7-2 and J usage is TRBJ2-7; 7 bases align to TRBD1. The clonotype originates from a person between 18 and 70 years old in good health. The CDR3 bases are TGTGCCAGCAGCTTCCGACAGGGATACGAGCAGTACTTC. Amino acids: CASSFRQGYEQYF.